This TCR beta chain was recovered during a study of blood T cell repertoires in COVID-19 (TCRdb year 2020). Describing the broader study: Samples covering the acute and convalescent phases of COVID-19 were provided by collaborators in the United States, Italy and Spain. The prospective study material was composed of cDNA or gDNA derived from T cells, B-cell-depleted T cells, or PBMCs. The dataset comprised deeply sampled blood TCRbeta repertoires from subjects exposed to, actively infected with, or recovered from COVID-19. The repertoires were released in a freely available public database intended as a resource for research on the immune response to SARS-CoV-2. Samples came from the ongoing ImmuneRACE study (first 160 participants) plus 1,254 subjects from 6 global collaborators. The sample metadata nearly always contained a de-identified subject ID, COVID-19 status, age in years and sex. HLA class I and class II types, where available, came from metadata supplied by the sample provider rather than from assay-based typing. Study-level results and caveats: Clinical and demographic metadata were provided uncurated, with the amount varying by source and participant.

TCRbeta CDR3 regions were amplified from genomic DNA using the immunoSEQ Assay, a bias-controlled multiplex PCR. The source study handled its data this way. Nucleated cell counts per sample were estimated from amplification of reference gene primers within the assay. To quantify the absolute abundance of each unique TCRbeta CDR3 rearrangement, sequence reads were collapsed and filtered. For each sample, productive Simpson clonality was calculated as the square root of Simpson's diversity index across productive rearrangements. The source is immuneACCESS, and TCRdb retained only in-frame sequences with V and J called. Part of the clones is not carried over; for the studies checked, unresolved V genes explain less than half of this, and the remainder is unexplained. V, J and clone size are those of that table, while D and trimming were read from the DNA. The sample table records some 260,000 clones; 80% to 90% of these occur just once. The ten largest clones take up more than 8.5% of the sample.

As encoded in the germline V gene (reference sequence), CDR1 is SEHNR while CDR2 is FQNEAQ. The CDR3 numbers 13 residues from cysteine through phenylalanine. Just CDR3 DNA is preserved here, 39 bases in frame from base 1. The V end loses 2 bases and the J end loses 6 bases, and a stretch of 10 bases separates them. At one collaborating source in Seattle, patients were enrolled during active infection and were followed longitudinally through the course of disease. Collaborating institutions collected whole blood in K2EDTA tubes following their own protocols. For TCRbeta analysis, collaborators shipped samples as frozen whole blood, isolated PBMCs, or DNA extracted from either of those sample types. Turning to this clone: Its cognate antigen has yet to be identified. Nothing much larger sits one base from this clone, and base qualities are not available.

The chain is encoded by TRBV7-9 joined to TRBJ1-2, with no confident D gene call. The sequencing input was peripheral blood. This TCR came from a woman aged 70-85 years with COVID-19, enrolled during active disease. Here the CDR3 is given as CASSLQEENGYTF. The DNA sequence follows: TGTGCCAGCAGCTTACAGGAAGAGAATGGCTACACCTTC. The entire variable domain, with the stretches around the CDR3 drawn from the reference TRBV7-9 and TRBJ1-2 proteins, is DTGVSQNPRHKITKRGQNVTFRCDPISEHNRLYWYRQTLGQGPEFLTYFQNEAQLEKSRLLSDRFSAERPKGSFSTLEIQRTEQGDSAMYLCASSLQEENGYTFGSGTRLTVV.